The 13 T cell receptor beta chains listed next were all sequenced from one sample in a study of T cell responses to AZD1222 COVID-19 vaccine. Clones were read by immunoSEQ multiplex PCR, and TCRdb kept only the in-frame ones, dropping some. The table lists about 73,000 clones, approximately 90% of them singletons. Source: peripheral blood, taken on day 0 of AZD1222 vaccination. The receptor set was obtained from an adult in good health.

CDR3 region: CASSLEAGSPQETQYF. The CDR3 DNA reads as TGCGCCAGCAGCTTGGAGGCAGGGTCGCCCCAAGAGACCCAGTACTTC. This sequence joins TRBV5-1 and TRBJ2-5, with D possibly matching TRBD1 (5 bases). The CDR3 loop spans 16 amino acids. Germline V gene sequence: CDR1 SGHRS, CDR2 YFSETQ. V was cut by 0 bases and J by 1 base, with 13 bases left in between.

The V gene is TRBV2, the J gene TRBJ1-3; the D gene is possibly TRBD1 (5 bases). V lost 0 bases to trimming and J lost 7 bases, with 13 bases between them. The germline CDR1 and CDR2 sequences are SNHLY and FYNNEI. The CDR3 is 15 residues long. The CDR3 sequence: CASSEALGQGNTIYF. In nucleotides, the CDR3 is TGTGCCAGCAGTGAAGCGCTTGGGCAGGGTAACACCATATATTTT.

The chain uses TRBV28 and TRBJ1-2, with D perhaps matching TRBD1 (5 bases). The V and J ends lost 1 base and 4 bases respectively, with 13 bases between them. Germline-derived CDR1 and CDR2 are MDHEN and SYDVKM. The length of the CDR3 is 15 residues. CDR3 amino acids: CASSLSRGASYGYTF. The CDR3 nucleotides are TGTGCCAGCAGTTTATCGAGGGGAGCGTCCTATGGCTACACCTTC.

This chain connects TRBV27 to TRBJ2-7, with D possibly matching TRBD1 (6 bases). Germline values: CDR1 MNHEY, CDR2 SMNVEV (reference sequence). The ends were cut back, 2 bases at V and 0 bases at J, with 8 bases in the middle. This CDR3 spans 14 amino acids. The chain's CDR3 is CASSLGGVSYEQYF. CDR3 sequence (DNA): TGTGCCAGCAGTTTAGGGGGCGTCTCCTACGAGCAGTACTTC.

The chain employs TRBV29-1 and TRBJ2-1; 7 bases are shared with TRBD2. Trimming at V came to 7 bases and at J to 1 base, leaving 7 bases not matched to a gene. CDR1 is SQVTM, CDR2 ANQGSEA, per germline. CDR3 length: 14 amino acids. DNA of the CDR3: TGCAGCGCGGGGCGGGGGATATCCTACAATGAGCAGTTCTTC. This encodes CSAGRGISYNEQFF.

The CDR3 spells CASSPDGYGYTF. DNA of the CDR3: TGTGCCAGCAGTCCTGACGGCTATGGCTACACCTTC. The chain uses TRBV12-3 or TRBV12-4 and TRBJ1-2; no definite D call. The germline V and J ends were trimmed by 5 bases and 4 bases, with 8 bases remaining between them. This CDR3 comprises 12 residues.

The V call is TRBV27, the J call TRBJ2-7; D ambiguous. The V gene's germline CDR1 is MNHEY and CDR2 SMNVEV (reference sequence). This CDR3 is 8 amino acids long. The V gene lost 9 bases and the J gene lost 4 bases, with 1 base spanning the gap. DNA of the CDR3: TGTGCCAGGTACGAGCAGTACTTC. Translation gives CARYEQYF.

This chain joins TRBV6-5 and TRBJ2-3, with TRBD2 matching 7 bases. The trim removed 8 bases at V and 0 bases at J, leaving 5 bases unmatched. Germline V gives CDR1 MNHEY, CDR2 SVGAGI. The CDR3 is made up of 14 amino acids. In DNA, the CDR3 is TGTGCCAGCGGGGGGGGATCTAGCACAGATACGCAGTATTTT. It encodes CASGGGSSTDTQYF.

V usage is TRBV7-9 and J usage is TRBJ1-5; TRBD1 agrees at 9 bases. The V gene's germline CDR1 is SEHNR and CDR2 FQNEAQ (reference sequence). V was clipped by 6 bases and J by 7 bases; unmatched bases: 7. There are 14 residues in the CDR3. The CDR3 sequence: CASSRTGERQPQHF. DNA of the CDR3: TGTGCCAGCAGTCGGACAGGGGAGCGCCAGCCCCAGCATTTT.

This rearrangement joins TRBV29-1 to TRBJ2-7, with 7 positions matching TRBD1. This CDR3 region has 15 residues. CDR1 is SQVTM and CDR2 is ANQGSEA in the germline V gene. V trimming: 0 bases; J trimming: 0 bases; junction bases outside the gene matches: 5. DNA for the CDR3: TGCAGCGTTGAAGACGGGACAGCTTCCTCCTACGAGCAGTACTTC. Translation gives CSVEDGTASSYEQYF.

The chain carries TRBV6-5 and TRBJ2-7; D unclear. V dropped 2 bases and J dropped 1 base, with 6 bases sitting between them. From germline, CDR1 is MNHEY and CDR2 SVGAGI. This CDR3 comprises 13 residues. The CDR3 DNA reads TGTGCCAGCAGTTACAGGGCTTCCTACGAGCAGTACTTC. Translation: CASSYRASYEQYF.

V and J are TRBV29-1 and TRBJ2-7; no reliable D call. The germline V gene has CDR1 SQVTM and CDR2 ANQGSEA. This CDR3 region has 13 residues. Trimming removed 2 bases at V and 1 base at J, with 9 bases between. The CDR3, as DNA: TGCAGCGTTGAAAAGGACGGTTCCTACGAGCAGTACTTC. Translation gives CSVEKDGSYEQYF.

The V and J genes are TRBV7-3 and TRBJ2-2, with 8 bases aligning to TRBD2. Per the germline V gene, CDR1 is SGHTA and CDR2 is FQGTGA. With V trimmed by 1 base and J by 1 base, 2 bases remained unmatched. The CDR3 covers 16 residues. This CDR3 reads CASSLNAGGNTGELFF. Here the CDR3 DNA reads TGTGCCAGCAGCTTAAACGCGGGAGGGAACACCGGGGAGCTGTTTTTT.